Reported below is one T cell receptor beta chain. The count of this clone is one. There is no known antigen for this receptor. Per-nucleotide qualities are absent, and no much larger clonotype sits a single base away. Trimming takes 8 bases off V and 4 bases off J; junction bases not matched to a gene: 11. As encoded in the germline V gene, CDR1 is SNHLY while CDR2 is FYNNEI. From the cysteine up to the phenylalanine, the CDR3 has a length of 14 residues. The CDR3 DNA has 42 bases and is translated from base 1. These data come from a study of OX40 agonist ivuxolimab in advanced cancers. Looking at the study overall: The costimulatory receptor OX40 (CD134) was targeted by ivuxolimab, a fully human IgG2 agonistic monoclonal antibody. Of the roughly 51 patients in dose escalation, about 20 had hepatocellular carcinoma, about 15 had melanoma, 9 had renal cell carcinoma and 9 had head and neck cancer. Intravenous ivuxolimab was administered to patients every 2 weeks at six dose levels: 0.01, 0.1, 0.3, 1.5, 3 and 10 mg/kg. Three dose-escalation patients achieved partial responses, one with hepatocellular carcinoma and two with cutaneous melanoma. The purpose of peripheral TCRbeta sequencing was to test whether ivuxolimab changed TCR sequence diversity and led to clonal T-cell expansion. In the dose-escalation cohort, around four fifths of patients were male, and the mean age was around 60 years with a range of roughly 23 to 79. The paper describes the monotherapy dose-escalation part (N = 52 patients) of the phase I trial of ivuxolimab. Patients were allowed to have had prior anti-PD-1, anti-PD-L1 or anti-CTLA-4 therapy, and approximately 40% of the dose-escalation patients had previously received checkpoint inhibitors. The research as a whole found: In the 0.1-3.0 mg/kg groups, partial responders had among the lowest normalized peripheral clonal expansion, particularly in CD8+ T cells. Low levels of normalized T-cell clonal expansion were also seen in some nonresponding patients. The antigen specificity of the clonally expanded peripheral T cells was not determined. At doses of 0.1 to 3.0 mg/kg, clonal expansion of both CD4+ and CD8+ T cells in blood was seen between baseline and week 6. On average, CD8+ T cells showed more expanded clones than CD4+ T cells after ivuxolimab.

To sequence the TCRbeta CDR3 region, genomic DNA was isolated from the sorted cells. TCRbeta CDR3 regions were sequenced using the immunoSEQ Assay. TCRdb took over this immuneACCESS table, retaining in-frame rearrangements with V and J assigned. Such tables are incomplete; in checked studies, under half of the missing clones stem from an unresolved V gene, and the remainder is unexplained. The sample has approximately 15,000 clones on record, more than 85% of them singletons. Roughly 69% of the sample belongs to the ten largest clones. The trial excluded patients who had a history of autoimmune disease or were on systemic immunosuppression. Peripheral blood for TCR sequencing was drawn from every dose cohort at baseline, at cycle 4 day 1 and at cycle 7 day 1. The samples were drawn from a first-in-human, open-label, multicenter phase I dose-escalation trial of ivuxolimab. The trial enrolled adults with locally advanced or metastatic head and neck squamous cell, hepatocellular, melanoma or renal cell carcinoma. CD4+ and CD8+ T cells were sorted separately from peripheral blood before TCR sequencing.

Recombination connected TRBV2 to TRBJ2-7; 7 nucleotides in the junction match TRBD1. This receptor was taken from an adult with an advanced solid tumor such as melanoma, head and neck, liver or kidney cancer. The source was CD4+ or CD8+ T cells sorted from blood, collected in a trial of the OX40 agonist ivuxolimab. In nucleotide form, the sequence is TGTGCCAGCGGTTCCGGGACAGACGGGTACGAGCAGTACTTC. This gives the protein CASGSGTDGYEQYF.